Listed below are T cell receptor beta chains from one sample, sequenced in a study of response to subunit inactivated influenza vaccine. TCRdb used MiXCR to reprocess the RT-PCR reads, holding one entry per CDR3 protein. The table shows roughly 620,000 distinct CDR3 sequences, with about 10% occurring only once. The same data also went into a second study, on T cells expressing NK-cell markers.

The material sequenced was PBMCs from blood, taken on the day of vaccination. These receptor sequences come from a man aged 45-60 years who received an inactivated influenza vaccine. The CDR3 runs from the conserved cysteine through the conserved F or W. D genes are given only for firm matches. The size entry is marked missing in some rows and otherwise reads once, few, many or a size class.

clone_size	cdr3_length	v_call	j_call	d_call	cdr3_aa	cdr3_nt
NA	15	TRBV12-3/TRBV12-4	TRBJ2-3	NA	CASSLRQGISDTQYF	TGTGCCAGCAGTTTACGCCAGGGGATTTCAGATACGCAGTATTTT
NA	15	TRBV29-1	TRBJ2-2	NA	CSVEEGGAGTGELFF	TGCAGCGTTGAAGAAGGAGGGGCTGGCACCGGGGAGCTGTTTTTT
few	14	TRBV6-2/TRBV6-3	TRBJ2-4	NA	CASTPGVLFGIQYF	TGTGCTTCGACCCCTGGGGTATTATTCGGCATTCAGTACTTC
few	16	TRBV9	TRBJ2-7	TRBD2	CASSVASGETSYEQYF	TGTGCCAGCAGCGTAGCTAGCGGGGAAACCTCCTACGAGCAGTACTTC
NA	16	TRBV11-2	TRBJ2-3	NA	CASSALGGASTDTQYF	TGTGCCAGCAGCGCCCTTGGCGGGGCTAGCACAGATACGCAGTATTTT
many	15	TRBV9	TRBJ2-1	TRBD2	CASSFLGLVGNEQFF	TGTGCCAGCAGCTTCCTCGGACTAGTCGGCAATGAGCAGTTCTTC
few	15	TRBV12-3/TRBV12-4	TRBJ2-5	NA	CASSYNSGSRETQYF	TGTGCCAGCAGTTACAACTCAGGGTCACGGGAGACCCAGTACTTC
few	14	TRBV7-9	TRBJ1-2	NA	CASSLAIGINGYTF	TGTGCCAGCAGCTTAGCAATAGGAATTAATGGCTACACCTTC
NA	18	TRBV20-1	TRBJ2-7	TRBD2	CSARPGRLAGGLSYEQYF	TGCAGTGCTAGACCAGGACGCCTAGCGGGGGGGTTGAGCTACGAGCAGTACTTC
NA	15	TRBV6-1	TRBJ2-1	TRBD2	CASRGRLAGVNEQFF	TGTGCCAGCCGCGGAAGACTAGCGGGGGTCAATGAGCAGTTCTTC
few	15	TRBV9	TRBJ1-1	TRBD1	CASSVVRGGSTEAFF	TGTGCCAGCAGCGTAGTCAGGGGGGGTAGCACTGAAGCTTTCTTT
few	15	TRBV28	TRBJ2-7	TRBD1	CASSGTGRGWYEQYF	TGTGCCAGCAGTGGGACAGGCCGGGGGTGGTACGAGCAGTACTTC
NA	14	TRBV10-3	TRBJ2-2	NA	CAIGAQGNTGELFF	TGTGCCATCGGCGCCCAGGGGAACACCGGGGAGCTGTTTTTT
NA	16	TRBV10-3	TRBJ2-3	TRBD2	CAISAIAGASTDTQYF	TGTGCCATCAGTGCAATAGCGGGGGCGAGCACAGATACGCAGTATTTT
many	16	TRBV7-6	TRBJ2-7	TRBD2	CASIKGPGGSSYEQYF	TGTGCCAGCATCAAAGGTCCGGGGGGGTCCTCCTACGAGCAGTACTTC
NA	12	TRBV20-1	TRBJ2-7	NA	CSAFRTVGEQYF	TGCAGTGCTTTTCGGACTGTTGGCGAGCAGTACTTC
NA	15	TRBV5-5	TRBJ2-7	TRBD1	CASSPPGQMFYEQYF	TGTGCCAGCAGCCCACCGGGACAGATGTTCTACGAGCAGTACTTC
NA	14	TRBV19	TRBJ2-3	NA	CASSTDSGTDTQYF	TGTGCCAGTAGTACGGATAGCGGTACAGATACGCAGTATTTT
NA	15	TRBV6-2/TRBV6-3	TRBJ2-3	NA	CASSYGATLTDTQYF	TGTGCCAGCAGTTACGGGGCTACACTTACAGATACGCAGTATTTT
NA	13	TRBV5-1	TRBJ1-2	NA	CASSPLPNYGYTF	TGCGCCAGCAGCCCGCTGCCCAACTATGGCTACACCTTC
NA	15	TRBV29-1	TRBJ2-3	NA	CSGTTDSSSTDTQYF	TGCAGCGGTACTACGGACAGCTCTAGCACAGATACGCAGTATTTT
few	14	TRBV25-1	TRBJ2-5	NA	CASSESGIQETQYF	TGTGCCAGCAGTGAGTCCGGGATCCAAGAGACCCAGTACTTC
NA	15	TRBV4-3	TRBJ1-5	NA	CASSQEGGSNQPQHF	TGCGCCAGCAGCCAAGAGGGGGGTAGCAATCAGCCCCAGCATTTT
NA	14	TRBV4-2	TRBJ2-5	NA	CASSQGHNQETQYF	TGTGCCAGCAGCCAAGGCCATAACCAAGAGACCCAGTACTTC
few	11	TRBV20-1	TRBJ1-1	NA	CSAGRGGGAFF	TGCAGTGCAGGGAGAGGGGGGGGAGCTTTCTTT
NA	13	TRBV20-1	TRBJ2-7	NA	CSTAGNLSYEQYF	TGCAGCACCGCGGGGAACCTCTCCTACGAGCAGTACTTC
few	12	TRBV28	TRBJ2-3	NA	CASSFVASTQYF	TGTGCCAGCAGTTTCGTAGCGAGTACGCAGTATTTT
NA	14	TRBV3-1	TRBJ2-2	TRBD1	CASSRTGETGELFF	TGTGCCAGCAGCCGGACAGGGGAAACCGGGGAGCTGTTTTTT
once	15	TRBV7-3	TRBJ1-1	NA	CASSSQAGGGTEASF	TGTGCCAGCAGCTCCCAGGCGGGTGGGGGCACTGAAGCTTCCTTT
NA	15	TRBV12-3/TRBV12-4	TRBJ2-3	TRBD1	CASSPTGAPTDTQYF	TGTGCCAGCAGTCCGACAGGGGCCCCCACAGATACGCAGTATTTT
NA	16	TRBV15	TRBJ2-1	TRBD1	CATSREVAGGRYEQFF	TGTGCCACCAGCAGAGAGGTTGCAGGGGGTAGGTATGAGCAGTTCTTC
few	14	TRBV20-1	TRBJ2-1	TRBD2	CSASRLAGGNEQFF	TGCAGTGCTAGCCGTCTAGCGGGAGGCAATGAGCAGTTCTTC
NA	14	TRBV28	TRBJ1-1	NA	CASSEGSGHTEAFF	TGTGCCAGCAGCGAGGGATCTGGGCACACTGAAGCTTTCTTT
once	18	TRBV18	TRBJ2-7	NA	CASSPPRIGEYFTYEQYF	TGTGCCAGCTCACCACCCCGGATTGGGGAATACTTTACCTACGAGCAGTACTTC
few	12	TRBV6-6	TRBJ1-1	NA	CASSNRRHEAFF	TGTGCCAGCAGTAACAGGCGTCATGAAGCTTTCTTT
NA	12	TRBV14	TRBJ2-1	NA	CASSQSGVEQFF	TGTGCCAGCAGCCAATCCGGGGTCGAGCAGTTCTTC
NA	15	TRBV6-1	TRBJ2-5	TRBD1	CASRRSGQGVKTQYF	TGTGCCAGCAGACGCTCGGGACAGGGGGTCAAGACCCAGTACTTC
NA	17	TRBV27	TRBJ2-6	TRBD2	CASSLSRAGAGANVLTF	TGTGCCAGCAGTTTATCGAGGGCGGGGGCTGGGGCCAACGTCCTGACTTTC
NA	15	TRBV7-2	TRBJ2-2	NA	CASSFLPKNTGELFF	TGTGCCAGCAGCTTCCTCCCTAAGAACACCGGGGAGCTGTTTTTT
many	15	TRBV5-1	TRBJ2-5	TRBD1	CASSLEPDREETQYF	TGCGCCAGCAGCTTGGAACCGGACAGGGAAGAGACCCAGTACTTC
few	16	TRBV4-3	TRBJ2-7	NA	CASSQDPGRGGYEQYF	TGCGCCAGCAGCCAAGATCCCGGCAGGGGCGGCTACGAGCAGTACTTC
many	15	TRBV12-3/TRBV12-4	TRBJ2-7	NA	CASSSPRTVSYEQYF	TGTGCCAGCAGTTCCCCCCGGACAGTCTCCTACGAGCAGTACTTC